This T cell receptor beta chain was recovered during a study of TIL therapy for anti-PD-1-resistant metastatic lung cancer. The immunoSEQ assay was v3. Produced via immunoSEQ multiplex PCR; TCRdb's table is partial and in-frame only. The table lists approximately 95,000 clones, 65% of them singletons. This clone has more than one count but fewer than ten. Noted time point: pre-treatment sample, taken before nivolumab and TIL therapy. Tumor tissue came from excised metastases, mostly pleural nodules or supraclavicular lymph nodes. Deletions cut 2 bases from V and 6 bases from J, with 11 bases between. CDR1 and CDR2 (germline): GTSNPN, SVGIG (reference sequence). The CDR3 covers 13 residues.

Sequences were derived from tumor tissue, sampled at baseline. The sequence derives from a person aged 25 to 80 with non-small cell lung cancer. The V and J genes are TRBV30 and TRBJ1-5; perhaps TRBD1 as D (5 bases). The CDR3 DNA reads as TGTGCCTGGAGTCTTGGGGCTAGTCAGCCCCAGCATTTT. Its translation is CAWSLGASQPQHF.